This passage covers 21 T cell receptor beta chains from one sample sequenced in a study of shared clonotypes between healthy human individuals. The protocol was immunoSEQ multiplex PCR, while the TCRdb copy is restricted to in-frame clones and leaves out a portion. The profile shows under 2,500,000 clones, approximately 94% of them singletons. Sequencing was done on a sample of naive CD4+ T cells sorted from blood. The subset was: CD45RA+ positively selected. The receptors shown here come from a man in his late teens or twenties in good health.

Regarding this clone: This sequence may be a read error, since a much larger clone differs from it by one base. Other DNA sequences within the sample encode an identical CDR3. The CDR3 DNA reads TGTGCCAGCTCACCGGGACAGGAAGAGACCCAGTACTTC. Residues: CASSPGQEETQYF. The chain links TRBV18 to TRBJ2-5; TRBD1 matches 8 bases. The V gene's germline CDR1 is KGHSH and CDR2 LQKENI. CDR3 length: 13 amino acids. J was trimmed by 3 bases and V by 3 bases; bases with no gene match: 0. The full variable domain, completed using reference TRBV18 and TRBJ2-5, is NAGVMQNPRHLVRRRGQEARLRCSPMKGHSHVYWYRQLPEEGLKFMVYLQKENIIDESGMPKERFSAEFPKEGPSILRIQQVVRGDSAAYFCASSPGQEETQYFGPGTRLLVL.

This rearrangement joins TRBV7-2 to TRBJ2-1; 7 nucleotides match TRBD1. J was trimmed by 9 bases and V by 3 bases; bases with no gene match: 8. The CDR3 length is 14 residues. The germline CDR1 and CDR2 sequences are SGHTA and FQGNSA. CDR3 protein: CASSLHRGPGEQFF. The CDR3 region has the DNA TGTGCCAGCAGCTTGCACAGGGGACCTGGTGAGCAGTTCTTC.

V is TRBV5-1 and J is TRBJ2-5, with 15 bases identical to TRBD2. The CDR3 totals 19 residues. Germline CDR1 reads SGHRS; CDR2 reads YFSETQ. Trimming removed 3 bases from V and 2 bases from J; junction bases left unmatched: 11. CDR3 region: CASSSTGLAGGPLQETQYF. CDR3 in DNA: TGCGCCAGCAGCTCGACCGGACTAGCGGGGGGGCCCCTTCAAGAGACCCAGTACTTC.

V and J are TRBV30 and TRBJ2-7; D is perhaps TRBD2 (6 bases). Germline V gives CDR1 GTSNPN, CDR2 SVGIG (reference sequence). CDR3 size: 15 residues. Between the trimmed V and J ends, which lost 0 bases and 3 bases, there was a span of 15 bases. The CDR3 nucleotides are TGTGCCTGGAGTGTTGGGGGGACCAACATCTACGAGCAGTACTTC. Translating gives CAWSVGGTNIYEQYF.

The chain recombines TRBV6-5 with TRBJ2-1; maybe TRBD2 (6 bases). The length of the CDR3 is 14 residues. The V gene lost 5 bases and the J gene lost 5 bases, with 13 bases spanning the gap. From germline, CDR1 is MNHEY and CDR2 SVGAGI. The CDR3 coding sequence is TGTGCCAGCAGTCGGCTAGCGATAAACAATGAGCAGTTCTTC. Its protein is CASSRLAINNEQFF.

The gene calls are TRBV5-4 and TRBJ2-2; TRBD1 might be the D (6 bases). V was clipped by 4 bases and J by 3 bases, with 10 bases between them. In germline, CDR1 is SGHNT, CDR2 YYREEE (reference sequence). This CDR3 spans 14 amino acids. Written as DNA, the CDR3 is TGTGCCAGCAGCAATGGACAGCACACCGGGGAGCTGTTTTTT. Its protein is CASSNGQHTGELFF.

CDR3 sequence (DNA): TGCGCCAGCAGCTTGGAGGATAGCGGAGTGGAGCAGTTCTTC. Protein product: CASSLEDSGVEQFF. J is TRBJ2-1 and V is TRBV5-1, with a weak D call TRBD2 (6 bases). Deletions cut 0 bases from V and 10 bases from J, with 14 bases between. The CDR3 runs 14 residues. Germline V gene sequence: CDR1 SGHRS, CDR2 YFSETQ.

The chain combines TRBV19 with TRBJ1-6, with TRBD1 identical over 9 bases. V lost 8 bases to trimming and J lost 0 bases; unmatched junction nucleotides: 11. The germline CDR1 and CDR2 sequences are LNHDA and SQIVND (reference sequence). CDR3 size: 18 residues. CDR3 sequence: CASSTGTGPSSYNSPLHF. For the CDR3, the DNA is TGTGCCAGTTCCACAGGGACAGGGCCGAGCTCCTATAATTCACCCCTCCACTTT.

As for this clone: Other DNA sequences of this sample code for an identical CDR3. V is TRBV5-1 and J is TRBJ1-5, with TRBD1 matching 8 bases. The germline V gene encodes CDR1 SGHRS and CDR2 YFSETQ. Trimming removed 0 bases from V and 7 bases from J; junction bases left unmatched: 3. The CDR3 sequence is 14 residues long. In DNA, the CDR3 is TGCGCCAGCAGCTTGGGGACAGGGAACCAGCCCCAGCATTTT. The encoded protein is CASSLGTGNQPQHF.

This sequence joins TRBV29-1 and TRBJ2-5; D may be TRBD2 (6 bases). This CDR3 comprises 14 residues. CDR1 is SQVTM and CDR2 is ANQGSEA in the germline V gene. Deletions cut 7 bases from V and 0 bases from J, with 15 bases between. The CDR3 DNA reads as TGCAGCGCTCAGCCGGGACTCCACCAAGAGACCCAGTACTTC. Encoded protein: CSAQPGLHQETQYF.

V and J are TRBV2 and TRBJ2-7; D is perhaps TRBD1 or TRBD2 (5 bases each). Trimming removed 2 bases from V and 12 bases from J, with 17 bases in between. Germline V gene sequence: CDR1 SNHLY, CDR2 FYNNEI. This CDR3 has 13 residues. The CDR3 DNA reads as TGTGCCAGCAGTGAAAGGGACCCTTCTCGAGGGTACTTC. Translation: CASSERDPSRGYF.

This chain uses TRBV20-1 with TRBJ2-1; D gene unclear. The CDR3 contains 10 residues. CDR1 is DFQATT, CDR2 SNEGSKA, per germline (reference sequence). The V end lost 3 bases, the J end lost 9 bases, and 6 bases lay between the germline ends. The CDR3 DNA sequence: TGCAGTGCTAGGATCGTTGAGCAGTTCTTC. Its translation: CSARIVEQFF.

As concerns this clone: This specimen includes other DNA sequences encoding the same CDR3. This sequence joins TRBV19 and TRBJ1-5; D uncertain. Trimming pared 2 bases from V and 0 bases from J, leaving 8 bases between. CDR3 size: 15 residues. Per germline, CDR1 LNHDA and CDR2 SQIVND (reference sequence). CDR3 in DNA: TGTGCCAGTAGTATAACGGGATATAGCAATCAGCCCCAGCATTTT. Protein sequence: CASSITGYSNQPQHF.

Details on this clone: Other DNA sequences in this specimen translate into the identical CDR3. The chain is built from TRBV7-8 and TRBJ2-7; possible D gene TRBD2, 5 bases. The V end lost 2 bases, the J end lost 0 bases, and 8 bases lay between the germline ends. CDR1 and CDR2 from the germline V gene are SGHVS and FQNEAQ. CDR3 length equals 14 residues. CDR3 in DNA: TGTGCCAGCAGCTTAAGCGGCAGCTCCTACGAGCAGTACTTC. This translates into CASSLSGSSYEQYF.

This chain links TRBV4-1 with TRBJ1-6, with 10 nucleotides matching TRBD1. J lost 8 bases, V lost 3 bases, and 16 bases had no gene match. The length of the CDR3 is 19 residues. Germline V gives CDR1 MGHRA, CDR2 YSYEKL. The chain's CDR3 is CASSQSHPGQGIVHSPLHF. For the CDR3, the DNA is TGCGCCAGCAGCCAGTCTCATCCGGGACAGGGGATTGTGCATTCACCCCTCCACTTT.

The chain is built from TRBV5-4 and TRBJ2-5; 12 bases are shared with TRBD1. J was trimmed by 5 bases and V by 4 bases; bases with no gene match: 6. This CDR3 has 15 residues. CDR1 is SGHNT, CDR2 YYREEE, per germline (reference sequence). CDR3 sequence: CASSPGQGAWETQYF. CDR3 sequence (DNA): TGTGCCAGCAGCCCGGGACAGGGGGCTTGGGAGACCCAGTACTTC.

The rearrangement links TRBV5-1 to TRBJ2-2, with D possibly being TRBD1 (5 bases). With 0 bases removed from V and 2 bases from J, the gap between germline ends came to 11 bases. Germline-derived CDR1 and CDR2 are SGHRS and YFSETQ. The CDR3 is 16 amino acids. The CDR3 DNA follows: TGCGCCAGCAGCTTGGGGGCAGGGTATAACACCGGGGAGCTGTTTTTT. This gives the protein CASSLGAGYNTGELFF.

This clone was counted a single time. V usage is TRBV9 and J usage is TRBJ1-2; 7 bases match TRBD1. This CDR3 has 14 residues. In germline, CDR1 is SGDLS, CDR2 YYNGEE. The J segment lost 5 bases and the V segment lost 3 bases, leaving 7 bases of the junction unmatched. The CDR3: CASSGPQGGYGYTF. DNA for the CDR3: TGTGCCAGCAGCGGGCCGCAGGGGGGGTATGGCTACACCTTC.

The chain couples TRBV5-4 to TRBJ1-2; possible D gene TRBD1, 6 bases. The CDR3 is 14 amino acids. Trimming took 0 bases from V and 3 from J, leaving 9 bases between them. Germline V gives CDR1 SGHNT, CDR2 YYREEE (reference sequence). As DNA, the CDR3 is TGTGCCAGCAGCTTGGAAGGGGGGCACTATGGCTACACCTTC. Protein product: CASSLEGGHYGYTF.

The J gene is TRBJ2-3, the V gene TRBV5-1; D possibly matches TRBD1 or TRBD2 (5 bases each). CDR1 is SGHRS, CDR2 YFSETQ, per germline. With 3 bases removed from V and 2 bases from J, the gap between germline ends came to 13 bases. CDR3 length: 15 amino acids. This CDR3 is CASSSLGAFTDTQYF. The DNA for the CDR3 is TGCGCCAGCAGCTCCCTCGGGGCCTTCACAGATACGCAGTATTTT. Based on the CDR3 plus reference TRBV5-1 and TRBJ2-3, the full variable domain is KAGVTQTPRYLIKTRGQQVTLSCSPISGHRSVSWYQQTPGQGLQFLFEYFSETQRNKGNFPGRFSGRQFSNSRSEMNVSTLELGDSALYLCASSSLGAFTDTQYFGPGTRLTVL.

This sequence joins TRBV10-3 and TRBJ1-4, with D possibly matching TRBD1 (5 bases). The CDR3 spans 14 residues. Germline-derived CDR1 and CDR2 are ENHRY and SYGVKD. V was pared by 6 bases and J by 7 bases, with 15 bases between. CDR3 in amino acids: CAISPGTNSEKLFF. As DNA, the CDR3 is TGTGCCATCAGCCCCGGGACCAACAGTGAAAAACTGTTTTTT.